This T cell receptor beta chain is from a study of blood T cell repertoires in COVID-19. Study-level background: Sites across the United States, Italy and Spain contributed samples from acute and convalescent COVID-19. T cells, B-cell-depleted T cells, or PBMCs supplied cDNA or gDNA.

Per the study methods: Counts of nucleated cells, estimated from reference gene primer amplification, were obtained. TCRdb keeps only in-frame clones here, not all; method: immunoSEQ multiplex PCR. V and J calls and clone size are those listed in that table; D and trimming were worked out from the DNA. The sample lists 300,000 or so clones; around 87% were seen once. The germline V gene has CDR1 SGHNT and CDR2 YYREEE (reference sequence). This CDR3 spans 14 amino acids. The ends lost 3 bases at V and 7 bases at J; junction bases unmatched: 5. Sequencing used peripheral blood. This TCR was sampled from a man aged 70-80 years with acute or convalescent COVID-19. V usage is TRBV5-4 and J usage is TRBJ2-1; TRBD1 agrees at 9 bases. The CDR3 is CASSWTGEANEQFF. CDR3 in DNA: TGTGCCAGCAGCTGGACAGGGGAGGCGAATGAGCAGTTCTTC.